This T cell receptor (beta chain) was sequenced during a study of follicular helper T cells after annual influenza vaccination. Findings and caveats of the study: Yearly vaccinations repeatedly recalled conserved clonotypes in ICOS+CD38+ cTfh.

This CDR3 spans 13 amino acids. Trimming took off 3 bases at V and 4 bases at J, with 10 bases between the two ends. Germline V gene sequence: CDR1 SGHRS, CDR2 YFSETQ. As regards this clone: No antigen is known for it.

Sample time point: 2014-2015 season, pre-vaccination. Sorted blood CD4 subsets were sequenced before and after adults received seasonal inactivated influenza vaccine. Here immunoSEQ multiplex PCR was the method, and the copy in TCRdb shows in-frame clones only, minus some. The data show under 15,000 clones, 78% seen once. The chain has TRBV5-1 and TRBJ1-1; tentatively, D is TRBD1 (5 bases). The sequences come from CXCR5- memory CD4+ T cells sorted from blood, collected on the day of influenza vaccination. The source is an adult who received the influenza vaccine. CDR3 in DNA: TGCGCCAGCAGCTCACAGGTAATCACTGAAGCTTTCTTT. Translating it yields CASSSQVITEAFF.